This T cell receptor beta chain was sequenced during a study of cytomegalovirus exposure and HLA in healthy donors. Germline-derived CDR1 and CDR2 are GTSNPN and SVGIG (reference sequence). The CDR3 loop spans 15 amino acids. With V trimmed by 1 base and J by 6 bases, 6 bases remained unmatched. The PCR used 60 Vbeta and 13 Jbeta primers. Some clones are missing from TCRdb's copy, which holds only in-frame ones; the method was immunoSEQ multiplex PCR. Seen here are more than 90,000 clones, approximately 81% observed once, and the top ten hold roughly 4%. This chain links TRBV30 with TRBJ2-3; 11 bases align to TRBD2. The source of this sequence is a woman in her thirties or forties in good health and CMV-seropositive. Sequenced sample: PBMCs. CDR3 sequence reads: CAWSELAGVPDTQYF. The CDR3 DNA is TGTGCCTGGAGTGAACTAGCGGGAGTCCCCGATACGCAGTATTTT.